This T cell receptor (beta chain) was sequenced in a study of early T cells in non-severe SARS-CoV-2 infection. About the research overall: Sequenced material consisted of bulk RNA (from unsorted whole blood), and chains were unpaired. Study results and limitations: Clonotype matching in VDJdb favored anti-spike CD8 responses and did not capture private and CD4 specificities.

The V end was cut by 6 bases, the J end by 0 bases, with 14 bases between. The CDR3 consists of 15 residues. Comment on this clonotype: Its cognate antigen is unknown.

Unique molecular identifiers were attached to individual cDNA molecules. TCRdb analysed the 5' RACE reads with MiXCR anew, one entry per CDR3 protein. This table has around 55,000 distinct CDR3 sequences, under 8.5% appearing once. The rearrangement links TRBV12-3 or TRBV12-4 to TRBJ1-2; weak D call: TRBD1 (5 bases). Sample: whole blood, taken at baseline. This TCR came from an adult who was a healthcare worker with PCR-confirmed SARS-CoV-2 infection or an uninfected control (not recorded which). The CDR3 sequence: CASSPGRRTNYGYTF. CDR3 nucleotide sequence: TGTGCCAGCAGCCCAGGGCGACGGACTAACTATGGCTACACCTTC.